This T cell receptor beta chain is drawn from a study of patients and donors after allogeneic stem cell transplantation. V shed 4 bases and J 5 bases; nucleotides not matched to a gene: 7. The germline gives CDR1 SEHNR, CDR2 FQNEAQ (reference sequence). The CDR3 contains 14 residues. MiXCR, applied by TCRdb to the RT-PCR reads, yields one record per CDR3 protein. The data contain over 65,000 distinct CDR3 sequences, about 25% of them singletons. Sequenced material: blood, either unsorted or a sorted T cell fraction (not recorded which). This receptor was taken from a human donor who was either an allogeneic HSCT recipient or a stem cell or donor lymphocyte infusion donor (not recorded which). It is not recorded whose cells these are; they may come from a transplant donor. The chain has TRBV7-9 and TRBJ1-1; 7 bases are a match to TRBD1. The chain's CDR3 is CASSSNRGGTEAFF. The CDR3 DNA reads as TGTGCCAGCAGCTCAAACAGGGGAGGAACTGAAGCTTTCTTT. Looking up the rest from reference TRBV7-9 and TRBJ1-1 gives the full variable domain: DTGVSQNPRHKITKRGQNVTFRCDPISEHNRLYWYRQTLGQGPEFLTYFQNEAQLEKSRLLSDRFSAERPKGSFSTLEIQRTEQGDSAMYLCASSSNRGGTEAFFGQGTRLTVV.